Below are 12 T cell receptor beta chains sequenced from a single sample in a study of blood T cell repertoires in COVID-19. Only in-frame clones appear in the TCRdb table, and some are missing; sequencing was by immunoSEQ multiplex PCR. The sample comprises under 250,000 clones, around 88% of which are singletons, and about 12% rests with the top ten. The sample taken for sequencing was peripheral blood. These receptor sequences come from an elderly man with acute or convalescent COVID-19.

The chain combines TRBV28 with TRBJ1-2, with D possibly being TRBD1 (5 bases). Deletions cut 8 bases from V and 7 bases from J, with 11 bases between. In germline, CDR1 is MDHEN, CDR2 SYDVKM. The length of the CDR3 is 11 residues. This chain's CDR3 is CASGAFFGYTF. In DNA form, the CDR3 reads TGTGCCAGCGGGGCCTTTTTTGGCTACACCTTC.

This rearrangement joins TRBV27 to TRBJ1-2; 7 bases are a match to TRBD1. Germline CDR1 MNHEY, CDR2 SMNVEV (reference sequence). The CDR3 runs to 14 residues. With V trimmed by 6 bases and J by 5 bases, 9 bases remained unmatched. The CDR3 sequence is CASRKEGQPYGYTF. The CDR3 DNA reads TGTGCCAGCAGAAAAGAGGGACAGCCGTATGGCTACACCTTC.

The rearrangement links TRBV18 to TRBJ2-3; a possible D gene is TRBD2 (6 bases). CDR1 is KGHSH, CDR2 LQKENI, per germline. Trimming removed 3 bases from V and 2 bases from J, with 18 bases in between. This CDR3 is 17 amino acids long. The DNA of the CDR3 is TGTGCCAGCTCACCCCTCGTCCCGGGACTCCCCACAGATACGCAGTATTTT. Protein sequence: CASSPLVPGLPTDTQYF.

V is TRBV6-6 and J is TRBJ1-4; TRBD1 is a possible D gene (5 bases). Trimming cost V 4 bases and J 8 bases, with 8 bases left between them. This CDR3 comprises 12 residues. CDR1 MNHNY and CDR2 SVGAGI come from the germline V gene (reference sequence). DNA of the CDR3: TGTGCCAGCAGTTGGGGGGGGGAAAAACTGTTTTTT. This encodes CASSWGGEKLFF.

The chain joins TRBV6-5 to TRBJ2-7, with TRBD1 matching 8 bases. The junction had 10 bases not matched to a gene; V was cut back by 7 bases and J by 2 bases. Germline V gene data show CDR1 as MNHEY and CDR2 as SVGAGI. The CDR3 has 15 residues. CDR3 bases: TGTGCCAGCAAGCTAGACAGGGGCGCCGCCTACGAGCAGTACTTC. Translation: CASKLDRGAAYEQYF.

The V gene is TRBV9, the J gene TRBJ2-7; 8 bases are a match to TRBD1. The germline gives CDR1 SGDLS, CDR2 YYNGEE. With 0 bases clipped from V and 6 bases from J, the junction kept 11 bases outside the gene matches. The CDR3 contains 16 residues. CDR3 sequence reads: CASSVGPQGAITEQYF. The CDR3 coding sequence is TGTGCCAGCAGCGTAGGTCCGCAGGGGGCTATCACCGAGCAGTACTTC.

V and J are TRBV6-1 and TRBJ2-5; no clear D gene. CDR1 is MNHNS and CDR2 is SASEGT in the germline V gene. Trimming left V 3 bases short and J 1 base short, with 3 bases between. The CDR3 spans 12 residues. The DNA of the CDR3 is TGTGCCAGCAGTGATCTCCAAGAGACCCAGTACTTC. Translating it yields CASSDLQETQYF.

The rearrangement joins TRBV7-2 to TRBJ1-4, with 8 bases identical to TRBD1. The junction had 8 bases not matched to a gene; V was cut back by 5 bases and J by 6 bases. The CDR3 runs 15 residues. Germline V gene data show CDR1 as SGHTA and CDR2 as FQGNSA. CDR3 loop: CASSAHRGMDEKLFF. For the CDR3, the DNA is TGTGCCAGCAGCGCCCACAGGGGGATGGATGAAAAACTGTTTTTT.

The chain joins TRBV29-1 to TRBJ1-4; D is unresolved. CDR3 length equals 10 residues. Germline CDR1 reads SQVTM; CDR2 reads ANQGSEA. Trimming shortened V by 7 bases and J by 8 bases, and 8 bases separated the two germline ends. The CDR3 region has the DNA TGCAGCGGACTAGGGGAAAAACTGTTTTTT. Encoded protein: CSGLGEKLFF.

The rearrangement joins TRBV28 to TRBJ1-1; D ambiguous. CDR1 is MDHEN and CDR2 is SYDVKM in the germline V gene. This CDR3 comprises 12 residues. Trimming left V 7 bases short and J 1 base short, with 7 bases between. CDR3 coding DNA: TGTGCCAGCATTCGGGGGAACACTGAAGCTTTCTTT. Protein: CASIRGNTEAFF.

The rearrangement joins TRBV7-9 to TRBJ2-1; TRBD2 matches 8 bases. Germline CDR1 SEHNR, CDR2 FQNEAQ (reference sequence). J lost 0 bases, V lost 1 base, and 8 bases had no gene match. The CDR3 is 18 amino acids. The CDR3, as DNA: TGTGCCAGCAGCTTAGAACCTAGCGGGTCGATCTCCTACAATGAGCAGTTCTTC. This gives the protein CASSLEPSGSISYNEQFF.

V gene TRBV28 combines with J gene TRBJ2-3; 9 positions match TRBD1. Germline V CDR1 and CDR2: MDHEN, SYDVKM. The ends lost 5 bases at V and 6 bases at J; junction bases unmatched: 6. This CDR3 has 14 residues. The CDR3 region has the DNA TGTGCCAGCAGTCCAACAGGGGGCGCGGATACGCAGTATTTT. Translating gives CASSPTGGADTQYF.